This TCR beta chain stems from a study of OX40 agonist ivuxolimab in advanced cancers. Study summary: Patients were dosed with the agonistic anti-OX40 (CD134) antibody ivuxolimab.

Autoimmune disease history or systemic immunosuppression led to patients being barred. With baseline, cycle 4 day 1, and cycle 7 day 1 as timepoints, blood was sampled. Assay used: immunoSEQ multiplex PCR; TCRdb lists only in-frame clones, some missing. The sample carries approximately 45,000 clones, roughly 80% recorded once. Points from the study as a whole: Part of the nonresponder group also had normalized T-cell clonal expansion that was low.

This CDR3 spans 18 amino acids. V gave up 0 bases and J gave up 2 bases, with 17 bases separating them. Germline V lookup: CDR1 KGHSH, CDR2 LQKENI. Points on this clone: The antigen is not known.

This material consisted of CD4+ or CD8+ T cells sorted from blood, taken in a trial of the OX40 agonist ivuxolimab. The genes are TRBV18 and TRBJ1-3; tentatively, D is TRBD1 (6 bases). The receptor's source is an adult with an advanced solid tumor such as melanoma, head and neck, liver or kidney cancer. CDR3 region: CASSPPVGGLSTGNTIYF. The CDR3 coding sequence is TGTGCCAGCTCACCACCCGTAGGGGGGCTAAGCACTGGAAACACCATATATTTT.